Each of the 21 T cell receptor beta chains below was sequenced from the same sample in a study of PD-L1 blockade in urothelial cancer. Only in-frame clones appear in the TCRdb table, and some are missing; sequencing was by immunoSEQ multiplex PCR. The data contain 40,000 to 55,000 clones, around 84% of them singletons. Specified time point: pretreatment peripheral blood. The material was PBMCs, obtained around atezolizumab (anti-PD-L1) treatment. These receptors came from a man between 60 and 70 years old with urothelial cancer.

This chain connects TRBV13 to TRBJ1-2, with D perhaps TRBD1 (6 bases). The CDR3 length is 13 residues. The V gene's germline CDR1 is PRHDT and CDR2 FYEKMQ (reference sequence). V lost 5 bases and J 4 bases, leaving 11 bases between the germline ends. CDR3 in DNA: TGTGCCAGCAGCGCCCGGACAGTCTATGGCTACACCTTC. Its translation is CASSARTVYGYTF.

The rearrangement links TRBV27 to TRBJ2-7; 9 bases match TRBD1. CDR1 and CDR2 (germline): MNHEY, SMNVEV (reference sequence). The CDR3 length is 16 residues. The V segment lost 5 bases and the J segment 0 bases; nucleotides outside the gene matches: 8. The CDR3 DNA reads TGTGCCAGCAGTGTCGGGACAGGGCGAGGCTCCTACGAGCAGTACTTC. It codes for CASSVGTGRGSYEQYF.

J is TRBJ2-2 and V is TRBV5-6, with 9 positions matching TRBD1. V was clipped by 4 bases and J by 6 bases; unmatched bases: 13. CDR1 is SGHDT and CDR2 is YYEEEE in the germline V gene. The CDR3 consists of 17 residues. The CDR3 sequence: CASSPTQGALRSGELFF. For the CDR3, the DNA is TGTGCCAGCAGCCCAACACAGGGGGCCTTGAGATCCGGGGAGCTGTTTTTT.

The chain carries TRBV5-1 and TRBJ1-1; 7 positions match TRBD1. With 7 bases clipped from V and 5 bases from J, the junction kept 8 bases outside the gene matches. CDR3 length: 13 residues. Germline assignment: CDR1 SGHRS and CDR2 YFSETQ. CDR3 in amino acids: CASLRTGGTEAFF. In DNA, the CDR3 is TGCGCCAGCCTAAGGACAGGCGGAACTGAAGCTTTCTTT.

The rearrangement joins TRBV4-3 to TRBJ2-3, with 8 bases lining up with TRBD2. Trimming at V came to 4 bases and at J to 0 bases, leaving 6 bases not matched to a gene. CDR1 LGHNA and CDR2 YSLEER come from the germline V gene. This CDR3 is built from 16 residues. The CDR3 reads CASSRRIAGSTDTQYF. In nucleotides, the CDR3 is TGCGCCAGCAGCCGAAGAATAGCGGGGAGCACAGATACGCAGTATTTT.

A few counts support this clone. The CDR3 DNA reads TGTGCCAGCAGTCGCGAAAGTAACTATGGCTACACCTTC. This codes for CASSRESNYGYTF. This chain uses TRBV28 with TRBJ1-2; no clear D gene. The CDR3 is 13 residues long. Germline V gives CDR1 MDHEN, CDR2 SYDVKM. V dropped 5 bases and J dropped 1 base, with 8 bases sitting between them.

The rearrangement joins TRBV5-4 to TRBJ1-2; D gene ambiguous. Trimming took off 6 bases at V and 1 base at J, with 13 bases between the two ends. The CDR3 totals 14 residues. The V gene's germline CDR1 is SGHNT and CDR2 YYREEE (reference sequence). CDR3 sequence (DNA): TGTGCCAGCACCCAAGAAGGACTTAACTATGGCTACACCTTC. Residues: CASTQEGLNYGYTF.

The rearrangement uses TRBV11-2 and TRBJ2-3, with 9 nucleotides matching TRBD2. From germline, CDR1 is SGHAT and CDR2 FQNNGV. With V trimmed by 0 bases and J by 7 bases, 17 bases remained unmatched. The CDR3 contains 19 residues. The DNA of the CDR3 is TGTGCCAGCAGCTTAGACGGGCTAGCGGGGAACACGCTTTCAAATACGCAGTATTTT. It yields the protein CASSLDGLAGNTLSNTQYF. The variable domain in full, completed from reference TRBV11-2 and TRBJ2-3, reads EAGVAQSPRYKIIEKRQSVAFWCNPISGHATLYWYQQILGQGPKLLIQFQNNGVVDDSQLPKDRFSAERLKGVDSTLKIQPAKLEDSAVYLCASSLDGLAGNTLSNTQYFGPGTRLTVL.

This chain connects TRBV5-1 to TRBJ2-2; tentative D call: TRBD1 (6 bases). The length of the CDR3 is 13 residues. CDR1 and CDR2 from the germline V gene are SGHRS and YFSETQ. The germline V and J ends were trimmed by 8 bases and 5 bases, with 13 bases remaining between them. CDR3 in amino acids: CASKHRETGELFF. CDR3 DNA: TGCGCCAGTAAACACAGGGAGACCGGGGAGCTGTTTTTT.

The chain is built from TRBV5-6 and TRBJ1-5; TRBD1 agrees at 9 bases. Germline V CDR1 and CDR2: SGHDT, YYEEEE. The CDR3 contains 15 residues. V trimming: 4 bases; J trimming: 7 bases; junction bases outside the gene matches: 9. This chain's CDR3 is CASSDGTGNLQPQHF. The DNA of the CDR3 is TGTGCCAGCAGCGACGGGACAGGGAATTTACAGCCCCAGCATTTT.

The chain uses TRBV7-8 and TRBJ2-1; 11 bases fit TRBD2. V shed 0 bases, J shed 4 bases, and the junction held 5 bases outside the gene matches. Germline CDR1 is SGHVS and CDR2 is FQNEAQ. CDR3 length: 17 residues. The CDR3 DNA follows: TGTGCCAGCAGCTTAGCTAGCGGGGGGGCCTGGTACAATGAGCAGTTCTTC. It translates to CASSLASGGAWYNEQFF.

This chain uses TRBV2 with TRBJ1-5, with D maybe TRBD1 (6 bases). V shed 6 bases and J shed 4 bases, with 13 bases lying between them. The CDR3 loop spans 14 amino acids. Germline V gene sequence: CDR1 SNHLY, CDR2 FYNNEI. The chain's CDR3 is CASSGKDRNQPQHF. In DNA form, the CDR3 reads TGTGCCAGCAGCGGTAAGGACAGAAATCAGCCCCAGCATTTT. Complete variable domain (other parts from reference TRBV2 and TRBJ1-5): EPEVTQTPSHQVTQMGQEVILRCVPISNHLYFYWYRQILGQKVEFLVSFYNNEISEKSEIFDDQFSVERPDGSNFTLKIRSTKLEDSAMYFCASSGKDRNQPQHFGDGTRLSIL.

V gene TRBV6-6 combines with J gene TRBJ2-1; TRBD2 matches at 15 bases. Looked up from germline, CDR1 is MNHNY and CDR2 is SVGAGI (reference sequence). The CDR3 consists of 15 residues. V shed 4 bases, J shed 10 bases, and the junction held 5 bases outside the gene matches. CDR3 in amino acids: CASSSGLAGGREQFF. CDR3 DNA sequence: TGTGCCAGCAGTTCCGGACTAGCGGGGGGGCGGGAGCAGTTCTTC.

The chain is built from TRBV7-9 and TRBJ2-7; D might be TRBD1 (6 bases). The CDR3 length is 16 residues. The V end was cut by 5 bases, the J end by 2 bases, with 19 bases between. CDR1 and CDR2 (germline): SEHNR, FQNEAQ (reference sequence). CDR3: CASSPAYAGETYEQYF. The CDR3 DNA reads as TGTGCCAGCAGCCCCGCCTATGCAGGGGAAACCTACGAGCAGTACTTC.

CDR3 in amino acids: CASSLSLAGNQPQHF. For the CDR3, the DNA is TGTGCCAGCAGCTTGAGTTTGGCAGGGAACCAGCCCCAGCATTTT. The chain uses TRBV5-6 and TRBJ1-5; possible D gene TRBD1, 5 bases. Trimming removed 1 base at V and 7 bases at J, with 15 bases between. Germline-derived CDR1 and CDR2 are SGHDT and YYEEEE. The CDR3 consists of 15 residues.

The CDR3 is CASRETGNSYNEQFF. The CDR3 DNA sequence: TGTGCCAGCAGGGAGACCGGGAACAGTTACAATGAGCAGTTCTTC. The chain combines TRBV11-2 with TRBJ2-1, with a possible D match to TRBD2 (5 bases). The CDR3 consists of 15 residues. V lost 6 bases and J lost 4, with 16 bases in between. CDR1 is SGHAT, CDR2 FQNNGV, per germline.

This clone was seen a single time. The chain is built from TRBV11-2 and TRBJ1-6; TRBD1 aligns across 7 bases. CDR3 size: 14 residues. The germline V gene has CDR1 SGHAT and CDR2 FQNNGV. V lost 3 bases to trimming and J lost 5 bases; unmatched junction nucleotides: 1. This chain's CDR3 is CASSLGQNNSPLHF. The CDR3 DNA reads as TGTGCCAGCAGCTTGGGACAGAATAATTCACCCCTCCACTTT.

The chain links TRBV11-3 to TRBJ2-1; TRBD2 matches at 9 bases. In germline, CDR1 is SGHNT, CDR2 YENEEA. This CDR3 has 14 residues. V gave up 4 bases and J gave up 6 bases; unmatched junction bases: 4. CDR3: CASSSSGILNEQFF. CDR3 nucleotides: TGTGCCAGCAGCTCTAGCGGGATACTCAATGAGCAGTTCTTC.

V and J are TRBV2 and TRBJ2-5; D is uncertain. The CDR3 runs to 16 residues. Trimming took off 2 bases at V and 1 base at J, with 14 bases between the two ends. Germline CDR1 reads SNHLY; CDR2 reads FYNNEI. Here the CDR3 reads CASSEYGWSTQETQYF. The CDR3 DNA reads TGTGCCAGCAGTGAATATGGGTGGAGCACCCAAGAGACCCAGTACTTC.

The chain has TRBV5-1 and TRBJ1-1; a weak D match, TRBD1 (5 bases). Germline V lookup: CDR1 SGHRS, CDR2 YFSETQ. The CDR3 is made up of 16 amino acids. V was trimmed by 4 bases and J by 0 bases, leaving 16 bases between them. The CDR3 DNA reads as TGCGCCAGCAGCATGGGACTGAGTTACATGAACACTGAAGCTTTCTTT. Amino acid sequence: CASSMGLSYMNTEAFF. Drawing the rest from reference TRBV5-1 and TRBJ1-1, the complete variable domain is KAGVTQTPRYLIKTRGQQVTLSCSPISGHRSVSWYQQTPGQGLQFLFEYFSETQRNKGNFPGRFSGRQFSNSRSEMNVSTLELGDSALYLCASSMGLSYMNTEAFFGQGTRLTVV.

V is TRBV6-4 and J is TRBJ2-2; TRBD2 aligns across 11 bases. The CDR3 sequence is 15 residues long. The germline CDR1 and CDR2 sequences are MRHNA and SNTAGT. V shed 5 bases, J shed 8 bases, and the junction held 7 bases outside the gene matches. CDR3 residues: CASSYGSGGAGELFF. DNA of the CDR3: TGTGCCAGCAGTTACGGTAGCGGGGGGGCAGGGGAGCTGTTTTTT.